One and the same sample provided the 22 T cell receptor beta chains below, sequenced in a study of cytomegalovirus exposure and HLA in healthy donors. Some clones are missing from TCRdb's copy, which holds only in-frame ones; the method was immunoSEQ multiplex PCR. The sample has approximately 270,000 clones, 90% seen once; the top ten hold 0.37%. Sequenced sample: PBMCs. Every receptor here comes from a woman between 18 and 29 years old in good health and CMV-seronegative.

V is TRBV28 and J is TRBJ1-4; 9 bases line up with TRBD1. The V and J ends lost 5 bases and 6 bases, in that order; junction bases with no gene match: 7. Germline loops: CDR1 MDHEN, CDR2 SYDVKM. The CDR3 is 15 amino acids. The CDR3 is CASSTQDRGDEKLFF. CDR3 nucleotides: TGTGCCAGCAGTACCCAGGACAGGGGAGATGAAAAACTGTTTTTT. Full variable domain (rest looked up from reference TRBV28 and TRBJ1-4): DVKVTQSSRYLVKRTGEKVFLECVQDMDHENMFWYRQDPGLGLRLIYFSYDVKMKEKGDIPEGYSVSREKKERFSLILESASTNQTSMYLCASSTQDRGDEKLFFGSGTQLSVL.

This chain's CDR3 is CASSLIAGEYNEQFF. Here the CDR3 DNA reads TGTGCCAGCAGCTTAATAGCGGGGGAGTACAATGAGCAGTTCTTC. The rearrangement links TRBV7-6 to TRBJ2-1; 9 bases map to TRBD2. Trimming at V came to 2 bases and at J to 4 bases, leaving 3 bases not matched to a gene. The CDR3 covers 15 residues. The germline gives CDR1 SGHVS, CDR2 FNYEAQ.

This clone was seen only once. This chain links TRBV15 with TRBJ1-3; D not resolved. Trimming took off 0 bases at V and 0 bases at J, with 9 bases between the two ends. The CDR3 loop spans 16 amino acids. CDR1 is LNHNV, CDR2 YYDKDF, per germline (reference sequence). Here the CDR3 DNA reads TGTGCCACCAGCAGAGATCCATACAGCTCTGGAAACACCATATATTTT. Protein product: CATSRDPYSSGNTIYF.

In this sample, this clone turned up once. The rearrangement uses TRBV11-2 and TRBJ2-3, with 10 bases aligning to TRBD1. Germline values: CDR1 SGHAT, CDR2 FQNNGV. The V segment lost 1 base and the J segment 3 bases; nucleotides outside the gene matches: 1. The CDR3 sequence is 15 residues long. The chain's CDR3 is CASSLAGQGTDTQYF. In DNA, the CDR3 is TGTGCCAGCAGCTTAGCGGGACAGGGGACAGATACGCAGTATTTT.

The chain carries TRBV27 and TRBJ2-2; D might be TRBD1 (5 bases). Germline lookup yields CDR1 MNHEY and CDR2 SMNVEV (reference sequence). Trimming stripped 3 bases from V and 4 bases from J, with 6 bases between. The CDR3 is 13 amino acids. CDR3 loop: CASSFQGTGELFF. DNA for the CDR3: TGTGCCAGCAGTTTTCAGGGCACCGGGGAGCTGTTTTTT.

The chain is built from TRBV28 and TRBJ1-5, with 9 positions matching TRBD1. Germline-derived CDR1 and CDR2 are MDHEN and SYDVKM. The J segment lost 1 base and the V segment lost 8 bases, leaving 9 bases of the junction unmatched. The CDR3 length is 16 residues. Here the CDR3 reads CASSTPGTGSNQPQHF. In DNA form, the CDR3 reads TGTGCCAGCTCTACCCCCGGGACAGGGAGCAATCAGCCCCAGCATTTT.

This clone was picked up one time. The chain carries TRBV2 and TRBJ2-5; TRBD1 matches 8 bases. V shed 6 bases, J shed 1 base, and the junction held 7 bases outside the gene matches. The CDR3 sequence is 15 residues long. CDR1 and CDR2 (germline): SNHLY, FYNNEI. The CDR3 loop is CASSDHRGIQETQYF. The CDR3 DNA reads as TGTGCCAGCAGCGACCACAGGGGGATCCAAGAGACCCAGTACTTC.

This chain connects TRBV28 to TRBJ1-4; D is undetermined. Deletions cut 1 base from V and 5 bases from J, with 8 bases between. Germline CDR1 MDHEN, CDR2 SYDVKM. CDR3 length: 14 residues. The CDR3 loop is CASSLSPGNEKLFF. The CDR3, as DNA: TGTGCCAGCAGTTTATCCCCAGGAAATGAAAAACTGTTTTTT. The entire variable domain, with the rest obtained from reference TRBV28 and TRBJ1-4, is as follows: DVKVTQSSRYLVKRTGEKVFLECVQDMDHENMFWYRQDPGLGLRLIYFSYDVKMKEKGDIPEGYSVSREKKERFSLILESASTNQTSMYLCASSLSPGNEKLFFGSGTQLSVL.

This clone was observed once. The chain couples TRBV4-3 to TRBJ2-7, with D possibly being TRBD1 (6 bases). Germline values: CDR1 LGHNA, CDR2 YSLEER. The V end was cut by 0 bases, the J end by 2 bases, with 14 bases between. The CDR3 has 16 residues. In nucleotides, the CDR3 is TGCGCCAGCAGCCAAGATTGGGCAGGGGATACCTACGAGCAGTACTTC. Translating gives CASSQDWAGDTYEQYF.

This clone was detected once. The chain uses TRBV10-3 and TRBJ2-3; tentatively, D is TRBD1 (7 bases). The V and J ends lost 9 bases and 4 bases respectively, with 20 bases between them. This CDR3 is 15 amino acids long. Germline CDR1 is ENHRY and CDR2 is SYGVKD. In nucleotides, the CDR3 is TGTGCCATGTCAGGGGAGGAACAGGGGCCAGATACGCAGTATTTT. Its protein product is CAMSGEEQGPDTQYF.

This chain uses TRBV6-6 with TRBJ2-3; a weak D match, TRBD1 (6 bases). Looked up from germline, CDR1 is MNHNY and CDR2 is SVGAGI (reference sequence). V lost 0 bases to trimming and J lost 0 bases, with 7 bases between them. The CDR3 consists of 15 residues. DNA of the CDR3: TGTGCCAGCAGTTACTCTGGGGGCAGCACAGATACGCAGTATTTT. It yields the protein CASSYSGGSTDTQYF.

V is TRBV28 and J is TRBJ1-5; 8 positions match TRBD1. Germline lookup yields CDR1 MDHEN and CDR2 SYDVKM. The CDR3 is 15 residues long. With 5 bases clipped from V and 7 bases from J, the junction kept 10 bases outside the gene matches. This CDR3 reads CASSPPDRVWQPQHF. The CDR3 DNA reads as TGTGCCAGCAGTCCCCCGGACAGGGTTTGGCAGCCCCAGCATTTT.

The chain combines TRBV7-8 with TRBJ2-7, with 7 bases lining up with TRBD1. The CDR3 spans 13 residues. Trimming removed 10 bases from V and 1 base from J; junction bases left unmatched: 7. CDR1 and CDR2 from the germline V gene are SGHVS and FQNEAQ. The CDR3 DNA follows: TGTGCCACCCTCGGGACAGCGTCCTACGAGCAGTACTTC. Translation gives CATLGTASYEQYF.

This sequence joins TRBV30 and TRBJ2-3; a weak D match, TRBD1 (7 bases). The V gene's germline CDR1 is GTSNPN and CDR2 SVGIG (reference sequence). The CDR3 totals 14 residues. Trimming took off 0 bases at V and 5 bases at J, with 12 bases between the two ends. In nucleotides, the CDR3 is TGTGCCTGGAGTGTCCGGCAGGGGGGAGATACGCAGTATTTT. It translates to CAWSVRQGGDTQYF.

This rearrangement joins TRBV11-2 to TRBJ2-1; D not resolved. CDR3 size: 16 residues. Trimming cost V 1 base and J 0 bases, with 10 bases left between them. Per germline, CDR1 SGHAT and CDR2 FQNNGV. For the CDR3, the DNA is TGTGCCAGCAGCTTAGGATCGGTGAGCTCCTACAATGAGCAGTTCTTC. Translation: CASSLGSVSSYNEQFF.

This chain links TRBV7-2 with TRBJ2-3; TRBD2 matches 8 bases. The J segment lost 2 bases and the V segment lost 1 base, leaving 5 bases of the junction unmatched. Looked up from germline, CDR1 is SGHTA and CDR2 is FQGNSA. The CDR3 has 16 amino acids. The CDR3 is CASSLVGGGTTDTQYF. The DNA of the CDR3 is TGTGCCAGCAGCTTAGTTGGCGGGGGGACCACAGATACGCAGTATTTT.

The CDR3 protein is CASSFSGDSYEQYF. The CDR3 nucleotides are TGCGCCAGCAGCTTTAGCGGGGACTCCTACGAGCAGTACTTC. The chain uses TRBV5-1 and TRBJ2-7; 8 bases agree with TRBD2. CDR1 is SGHRS and CDR2 is YFSETQ in the germline V gene. Trimming cost V 2 bases and J 0 bases; bases outside gene matches: 1. This CDR3 comprises 14 residues. Using reference TRBV5-1 and TRBJ2-7 for the parts outside the CDR3, the full variable domain is KAGVTQTPRYLIKTRGQQVTLSCSPISGHRSVSWYQQTPGQGLQFLFEYFSETQRNKGNFPGRFSGRQFSNSRSEMNVSTLELGDSALYLCASSFSGDSYEQYFGPGTRLTVT.

V and J are TRBV28 and TRBJ1-1, with D possibly TRBD1 on 5 matching bases. The CDR3 length is 13 residues. Per germline, CDR1 MDHEN and CDR2 SYDVKM. Trimming took off 4 bases at V and 10 bases at J, with 16 bases between the two ends. CDR3 in amino acids: CASSSERQSRAFF. CDR3 sequence (DNA): TGTGCCAGCAGTTCCGAAAGACAGAGTCGAGCTTTCTTT.

The chain uses TRBV7-6 and TRBJ2-1, with 9 bases matching TRBD2. This CDR3 is 15 amino acids long. V dropped 5 bases and J dropped 7; count of bases not matched to a gene: 9. Germline CDR1 SGHVS, CDR2 FNYEAQ. The CDR3 DNA sequence: TGTGCCAGCAGCGGGCCCGGGACTAGCATAAATGAGCAGTTCTTC. Its protein is CASSGPGTSINEQFF.

V and J are TRBV19 and TRBJ2-3; no firm D call. Looked up from germline, CDR1 is LNHDA and CDR2 is SQIVND (reference sequence). Trimming took off 2 bases at V and 4 bases at J, with 7 bases between the two ends. This CDR3 region has 13 residues. CDR3 sequence: CASSIIVPDTQYF. CDR3 DNA: TGTGCCAGTAGTATAATAGTACCAGATACGCAGTATTTT.

V is TRBV7-9 and J is TRBJ2-5; D may be TRBD2 (5 bases). CDR1 and CDR2 from the germline V gene are SEHNR and FQNEAQ (reference sequence). Trimming shortened V by 4 bases and J by 1 base, and 16 bases separated the two germline ends. This CDR3 comprises 16 residues. The DNA for the CDR3 is TGTGCCAGCAGCTCTGGGCGATCCGCGGGCCAAGAGACCCAGTACTTC. This gives the protein CASSSGRSAGQETQYF.

The J gene is TRBJ2-2, the V gene TRBV9; D is possibly TRBD1 (6 bases). Per the germline V gene, CDR1 is SGDLS and CDR2 is YYNGEE. The CDR3 runs 13 residues. V lost 3 bases and J lost 7, with 10 bases in between. CDR3 sequence: CASSEQGGGELFF. For the CDR3, the DNA is TGTGCCAGCAGCGAACAGGGCGGCGGGGAGCTGTTTTTT.